The rows below give T cell receptor beta chains drawn from one sample of a study of blood T cells in healthy people across ages. TCRdb re-called the 5' RACE reads with MiXCR, one entry per CDR3 protein. Of hundreds of thousands of distinct CDR3 sequences in the sample, about 51% were seen once. The sequenced sample was blood. All receptors derive from a woman older than 75 in good health. The conserved cysteine and the conserved F or W are not part of the CDR3 here.

>TRBV3-1
ASSQIAGTEAF
>TRBV6-1
ASTRDRGTLKTQF
>TRBV6-6
ASRVSRGNTIY
>TRBV29-1
SARLGSYEQY
>TRBV21-1
TSSKATGETQY
>TRBV3-1
ASSQQTVNEQF
>TRBV4-2
ASSQRDRASNEQF
>TRBV5-1
ASSLVPGNYGYT
>TRBV7-2
ASSPKGASGGYNEQY
>TRBV7-9
AGGNLPFYEQY
>TRBV6-5
ASSYLADVGAEQY
>TRBV21-1
ASNLKDLASQETQY
>TRBV12-3/TRBV12-4
ASLKAGGIGYT
>TRBV19
ASTGGGYVDNEQY
>TRBV12-3/TRBV12-4
ASSSAGTGNSPLH
>TRBV5-1
ASSLGPLGENTEAF
>TRBV10-3
AIRDGPRDTQY
>TRBV18
ASSPGQLDLKTGELF
>TRBV20-1
SASPQGVGYGYT
>TRBV3-1
ASSHREGYTEAF
>TRBV20-1
SATGTANTEAF
>TRBV18
ASSPPMLGDADTQY
>TRBV2
ASPEGNYGYT
>TRBV10-3
AINGQNTGELF
>TRBV5-1
ASTRQSTSTDTQY
>TRBV20-1
SAMVLAGLYEQF
>TRBV11-2
ASSLGAPGQGFSRLEQY
>TRBV7-2
ASSSAGTTSYEQY
>TRBV3-1
ASSQRATALAKNIQY
>TRBV27
ASSLSGLSSPLH
>TRBV20-1
SALPVGDTQY
>TRBV7-2
ASSLSSDRQETQY
>TRBV6-1
ASSTAEGYGYT
>TRBV12-3/TRBV12-4
ASSLGGGGGDTQY
>TRBV10-3
AISPGGGFHEQY
>TRBV7-2
ASKRGGDEKLF
>TRBV12-3/TRBV12-4
ASRVRAFEQF
>TRBV5-1
ASSRLGQDTEAF
>TRBV19
ASSSGIRYGYT
>TRBV7-2
ASSSPFRETQY
>TRBV15
ATSREGPGSSKETQY
>TRBV12-3/TRBV12-4
ASSLWVGNEKLF
>TRBV25-1
ASSELAGVIYNEQY
>TRBV29-1
SVEDFGVNYGYT
>TRBV7-2
ASRFTTASTDTQY
>TRBV4-2
ASSQDRLALAGELF
>TRBV5-8
ASSMSGADPLWDTQY
>TRBV10-3
AISESSRTYEQY
>TRBV5-1
ASSPASSGSYNEQF
>TRBV2
ASSAGLAGGETQY
>TRBV13
ASSGLGETQY
>TRBV29-1
SVELLGSEQY
>TRBV20-1
SARMDNNSPPH
>TRBV15
ATSRNGGAADTQY